One and the same sample provided the 13 T cell receptor beta chains below, sequenced in a study of cytomegalovirus exposure and HLA in healthy donors. Primers for the PCR totalled 60 Vbeta and 13 Jbeta. Profiled with immunoSEQ multiplex PCR; TCRdb holds only in-frame clones, not every one. The data contain about 150,000 clones, 75% to 85% of them singletons. Sample: PBMCs. These receptors were obtained from a human donor in good health.

The count of this clone is one. The chain couples TRBV30 to TRBJ2-1; 8 bases are a match to TRBD1. Germline V gives CDR1 GTSNPN, CDR2 SVGIG (reference sequence). V shed 6 bases and J 6 bases; nucleotides not matched to a gene: 10. This CDR3 is built from 14 residues. The DNA for the CDR3 is TGTGCCTGCCTTCCGGGGACAGGCGGCAATGAGCAGTTCTTC. This codes for CACLPGTGGNEQFF.

The chain employs TRBV6-6 and TRBJ1-6; D is ambiguous. Trimming took off 0 bases at V and 10 bases at J, with 7 bases between the two ends. The CDR3 consists of 13 residues. Germline CDR1 is MNHNY and CDR2 is SVGAGI (reference sequence). CDR3 nucleotide sequence: TGTGCCAGCAGTTACTCGTGGAGCTCACCCCTCCACTTT. This codes for CASSYSWSSPLHF.

V gene TRBV7-9 combines with J gene TRBJ2-5, with TRBD1 matching over 12 bases. This CDR3 spans 16 amino acids. Germline V gene sequence: CDR1 SEHNR, CDR2 FQNEAQ (reference sequence). V was clipped by 4 bases and J by 3 bases; unmatched bases: 6. The CDR3 region has the DNA TGTGCCAGCAGCTCCCGGGACAGGGGGCGGGAAGAGACCCAGTACTTC. Translated: CASSSRDRGREETQYF.

J is TRBJ1-1 and V is TRBV19; D possibly corresponds to TRBD1 (5 bases). CDR1 LNHDA and CDR2 SQIVND come from the germline V gene (reference sequence). This CDR3 has 13 residues. V shed 3 bases and J shed 5 bases, with 10 bases lying between them. The CDR3 spells CASSMAGGTEAFF. The CDR3 DNA follows: TGTGCCAGTAGTATGGCGGGGGGGACTGAAGCTTTCTTT.

The V and J genes are TRBV19 and TRBJ2-7; 9 positions match TRBD1. The junction had 6 bases not matched to a gene; V was cut back by 5 bases and J by 1 base. This CDR3 has 15 residues. CDR1 and CDR2 from the germline V gene are LNHDA and SQIVND (reference sequence). The CDR3 region is CASSLGQGRSYEQYF. The CDR3 nucleotides read TGTGCCAGTAGTTTAGGACAGGGGAGGTCCTACGAGCAGTACTTC.

The V and J genes are TRBV11-2 and TRBJ1-3; the D gene is possibly TRBD1 (5 bases). Germline V gene sequence: CDR1 SGHAT, CDR2 FQNNGV. V was cut by 0 bases and J by 2 bases, with 11 bases left in between. This CDR3 is 16 amino acids long. CDR3 bases: TGTGCCAGCAGCTTAGATATGGGCAGGGCTGGAAACACCATATATTTT. This sequence encodes CASSLDMGRAGNTIYF.

The chain couples TRBV5-6 to TRBJ2-3; 11 nucleotides align to TRBD2. The CDR3 covers 16 residues. Germline-derived CDR1 and CDR2 are SGHDT and YYEEEE. Trimming cost V 2 bases and J 0 bases; bases outside gene matches: 2. The CDR3: CASSFTSGGSTDTQYF. CDR3 sequence (DNA): TGTGCCAGCAGCTTCACTAGCGGGGGAAGCACAGATACGCAGTATTTT.

The genes are TRBV5-1 and TRBJ1-4, with D unresolved. Germline values: CDR1 SGHRS, CDR2 YFSETQ. The CDR3 is 15 residues long. Trimming left V 0 bases short and J 7 bases short, with 13 bases between. For the CDR3, the DNA is TGCGCCAGCAGCTTGGGGCCTAGCCGATTTGAAAAACTGTTTTTT. This encodes CASSLGPSRFEKLFF. Full variable domain (rest looked up from reference TRBV5-1 and TRBJ1-4): KAGVTQTPRYLIKTRGQQVTLSCSPISGHRSVSWYQQTPGQGLQFLFEYFSETQRNKGNFPGRFSGRQFSNSRSEMNVSTLELGDSALYLCASSLGPSRFEKLFFGSGTQLSVL.

This clone was counted a few times. The genes are TRBV4-1 and TRBJ1-2; 7 positions match TRBD1. CDR1 and CDR2 (germline): MGHRA, YSYEKL. The V segment lost 4 bases and the J segment 1 base; nucleotides outside the gene matches: 9. This CDR3 spans 16 amino acids. The CDR3 loop is CASSPTGDALNYGYTF. The CDR3 region has the DNA TGCGCCAGCAGCCCTACAGGGGATGCCCTTAACTATGGCTACACCTTC.

The chain couples TRBV5-1 to TRBJ2-1; TRBD1 matches at 7 bases. V shed 2 bases and J 0 bases; nucleotides not matched to a gene: 8. Germline-derived CDR1 and CDR2 are SGHRS and YFSETQ. The CDR3 contains 17 residues. The CDR3, as DNA: TGCGCCAGCAGCTTCTCGAGGACAGGCGACTCCTACAATGAGCAGTTCTTC. Translated: CASSFSRTGDSYNEQFF.

This rearrangement joins TRBV18 to TRBJ1-1; 9 nucleotides line up with TRBD1. J gave up 7 bases and V 3 bases, and 6 bases lay outside the gene matches. The CDR3 is made up of 14 amino acids. Germline loops: CDR1 KGHSH, CDR2 LQKENI. The CDR3 DNA follows: TGTGCCAGCTCACCCGGGACAGGGTGGGGTGAAGCTTTCTTT. Residues: CASSPGTGWGEAFF.

This clone was found a few times. The V and J genes are TRBV6-1 and TRBJ2-1, with 12 positions matching TRBD2. CDR1 is MNHNS, CDR2 SASEGT, per germline. With 7 bases clipped from V and 3 bases from J, the junction kept 4 bases outside the gene matches. This CDR3 is built from 15 residues. This CDR3 reads CASTETSGSYNEQFF. The CDR3 DNA follows: TGTGCCAGCACCGAGACTAGCGGGAGCTACAATGAGCAGTTCTTC.

The chain is built from TRBV9 and TRBJ2-2; 11 nucleotides match TRBD2. CDR1 and CDR2 from the germline V gene are SGDLS and YYNGEE. The CDR3 length is 16 residues. The ends lost 4 bases at V and 2 bases at J; junction bases unmatched: 4. The CDR3 bases are TGTGCCAGCAGCCCGGGACTAGCGGATAACACCGGGGAGCTGTTTTTT. Translating it yields CASSPGLADNTGELFF.